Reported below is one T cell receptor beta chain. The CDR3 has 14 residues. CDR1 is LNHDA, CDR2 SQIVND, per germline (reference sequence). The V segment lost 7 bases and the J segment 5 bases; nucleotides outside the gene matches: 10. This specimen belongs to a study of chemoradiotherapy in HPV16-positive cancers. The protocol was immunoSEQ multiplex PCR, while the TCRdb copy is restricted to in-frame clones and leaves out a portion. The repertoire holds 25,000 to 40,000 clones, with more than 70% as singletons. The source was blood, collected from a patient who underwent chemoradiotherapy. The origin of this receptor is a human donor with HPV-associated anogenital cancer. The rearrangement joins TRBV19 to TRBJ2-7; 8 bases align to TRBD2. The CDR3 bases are TGTGCCAGTACCGGAACGGGGGGGCCTAACGAGCAGTACTTC. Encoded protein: CASTGTGGPNEQYF.